The 20 T cell receptor beta chains below come from one sample, sequenced in a study of T cell clonotyping in hematopoietic cell transplantation. The time point denotes: recipient sample about 28 days before transplant, after cytoreduction. Only in-frame clones appear in the TCRdb table, and some are missing; sequencing was by immunoSEQ multiplex PCR. The table lists about 10,000 clones, around 87% of them singletons. This specimen consisted of peripheral blood mononuclear cells, obtained before stem cell transplant. The receptor source for this set is a woman between 45 and 60 years old with chronic myeloid leukemia. Some clones in this sample may be carry-over from other donors' samples.

V and J are TRBV28 and TRBJ2-7; the match to TRBD2 covers 11 bases. V gave up 5 bases and J gave up 4 bases; unmatched junction bases: 1. Germline CDR1 and CDR2: MDHEN and SYDVKM. This CDR3 spans 13 amino acids. The CDR3 DNA follows: TGTGCCAGCAGTCGGACTAGCGGGTACGAGCAGTACTTC. It specifies CASSRTSGYEQYF. Using reference TRBV28 and TRBJ2-7 for the parts outside the CDR3, the full variable domain is DVKVTQSSRYLVKRTGEKVFLECVQDMDHENMFWYRQDPGLGLRLIYFSYDVKMKEKGDIPEGYSVSREKKERFSLILESASTNQTSMYLCASSRTSGYEQYFGPGTRLTVT.

J is TRBJ2-7 and V is TRBV5-1; 11 bases line up with TRBD1. There are 14 residues in the CDR3. Unmatched junction bases numbered 3, after V lost 3 bases and J lost 4 bases. CDR1 is SGHRS, CDR2 YFSETQ, per germline. CDR3 region: CASSSDRGLYEQYF. CDR3 bases: TGCGCCAGCAGCTCGGACAGGGGGCTTTACGAGCAGTACTTC.

This chain uses TRBV14 with TRBJ2-1; 11 bases line up with TRBD2. CDR1 and CDR2 from the germline V gene are SGHDN and FVKESK. The length of the CDR3 is 15 residues. Trimming at V came to 5 bases and at J to 8 bases, leaving 8 bases not matched to a gene. The CDR3 bases are TGTGCCAGCAGCACTCCGGGACTAGCGGTGGATGAGCAGTTCTTC. Translated, it gives CASSTPGLAVDEQFF.

The chain recombines TRBV27 with TRBJ2-1; no clear D. Germline loops: CDR1 MNHEY, CDR2 SMNVEV (reference sequence). The CDR3 is 11 residues long. V shed 5 bases and J shed 4 bases, with 3 bases lying between them. In DNA, the CDR3 is TGTGCCAGCAGTAGATACAATGAGCAGTTCTTC. The encoded protein is CASSRYNEQFF.

This rearrangement joins TRBV11-2 to TRBJ2-7; D is unresolved. The CDR3 runs to 15 residues. Trimming removed 3 bases at V and 2 bases at J, with 14 bases between. Germline values: CDR1 SGHAT, CDR2 FQNNGV. CDR3 residues: CASSFGDTSPYEQYF. The CDR3 nucleotides are TGTGCCAGCAGCTTTGGGGATACCTCCCCCTACGAGCAGTACTTC. Full variable domain (outside the CDR3, taken from reference TRBV11-2 and TRBJ2-7): EAGVAQSPRYKIIEKRQSVAFWCNPISGHATLYWYQQILGQGPKLLIQFQNNGVVDDSQLPKDRFSAERLKGVDSTLKIQPAKLEDSAVYLCASSFGDTSPYEQYFGPGTRLTVT.

V is TRBV5-6 and J is TRBJ2-1, with D unresolved. V was pared by 0 bases and J by 0 bases, with 7 bases between. The CDR3 is made up of 15 amino acids. Germline loops: CDR1 SGHDT, CDR2 YYEEEE. In nucleotides, the CDR3 is TGTGCCAGCAGCTTGGGTGCCAGCTCCTACAATGAGCAGTTCTTC. It encodes CASSLGASSYNEQFF.

This rearrangement joins TRBV7-6 to TRBJ2-1; 7 bases align to TRBD1. Germline V gives CDR1 SGHVS, CDR2 FNYEAQ. The trim removed 5 bases at V and 4 bases at J, leaving 5 bases unmatched. The CDR3 runs 14 residues. CDR3 sequence reads: CASSPGTAYNEQFF. As DNA, the CDR3 is TGTGCCAGCAGCCCAGGGACAGCTTACAATGAGCAGTTCTTC.

The chain is built from TRBV2 and TRBJ2-7; 11 bases agree with TRBD2. The CDR3 has 14 residues. Looked up from germline, CDR1 is SNHLY and CDR2 is FYNNEI. With V trimmed by 7 bases and J by 3 bases, 5 bases remained unmatched. This CDR3 reads CASTTSGIIYEQYF. The CDR3, as DNA: TGTGCCAGCACGACTAGCGGGATTATCTACGAGCAGTACTTC.

This rearrangement joins TRBV28 to TRBJ1-2; D might be TRBD1 (6 bases). Germline V lookup: CDR1 MDHEN, CDR2 SYDVKM. The length of the CDR3 is 15 residues. The germline V and J ends were trimmed by 5 bases and 7 bases, with 20 bases remaining between them. The CDR3 DNA follows: TGTGCCAGCAGTCAGCTCCGGGACATATACGCTGGCTACACCTTC. This sequence encodes CASSQLRDIYAGYTF.

The J gene is TRBJ2-3, the V gene TRBV5-4, with 9 bases lining up with TRBD2. The CDR3 has 17 amino acids. Germline V gene data show CDR1 as SGHNT and CDR2 as YYREEE (reference sequence). The trim removed 4 bases at V and 4 bases at J, leaving 13 bases unmatched. DNA of the CDR3: TGTGCCAGCAGCGCGGGAGGGGGGGCAGATACGGCAGATACGCAGTATTTT. Amino acid sequence: CASSAGGGADTADTQYF.

The chain joins TRBV7-3 to TRBJ2-1; either TRBD1 or TRBD2 may supply D (5 bases each). This CDR3 comprises 13 residues. V shed 5 bases and J shed 4 bases, with 9 bases lying between them. In germline, CDR1 is SGHTA, CDR2 FQGTGA. The CDR3 DNA sequence: TGTGCCAGCAGCAGGGGCGGGTACAATGAGCAGTTCTTC. Amino acid sequence: CASSRGGYNEQFF. The whole variable domain, filled in from reference TRBV7-3 and TRBJ2-1, reads GAGVSQTPSNKVTEKGKYVELRCDPISGHTALYWYRQSLGQGPEFLIYFQGTGAADDSGLPNDRFFAVRPEGSVSTLKIQRTERGDSAVYLCASSRGGYNEQFFGPGTRLTVL.

This chain joins TRBV30 and TRBJ2-3; TRBD1 or TRBD2 may be the D gene (5 bases each). Germline loops: CDR1 GTSNPN, CDR2 SVGIG (reference sequence). The CDR3 runs 15 residues. V lost 4 bases to trimming and J lost 2 bases, with 16 bases between them. The CDR3 spells CAWILKRGDTDTQYF. The CDR3 nucleotides are TGTGCCTGGATCCTTAAGCGAGGGGACACAGATACGCAGTATTTT.

The V gene is TRBV7-8, the J gene TRBJ2-7; TRBD2 might be the D (6 bases). Per the germline V gene, CDR1 is SGHVS and CDR2 is FQNEAQ. V lost 4 bases and J lost 2, with 12 bases in between. This CDR3 contains 14 residues. The CDR3 region has the DNA TGTGCCAGCAGCTATACTGGGACTGCCTACGAGCAGTACTTC. Translation gives CASSYTGTAYEQYF.

Notes on this clone: Its ends do not fully match the called genes, so a read error is possible. The chain recombines TRBV2 with TRBJ2-4; TRBD1 matches 7 bases. Per the germline V gene, CDR1 is SNHLY and CDR2 is FYNNEI. This CDR3 has 11 amino acids. The CDR3 nucleotides are TGTGCCAGCAATATCAGGGACAGCCTACACTTC. This sequence encodes CASNIRDSLHF.

The J gene is TRBJ2-1, the V gene TRBV4-3, with a tentative D call TRBD2 (6 bases). V lost 5 bases to trimming and J lost 4 bases, with 15 bases between them. In germline, CDR1 is LGHNA, CDR2 YSLEER. The CDR3 spans 15 residues. The CDR3 reads CASSTRVAAYNEQFF. The DNA of the CDR3 is TGCGCCAGCAGCACACGGGTAGCGGCTTACAATGAGCAGTTCTTC.

The J gene is TRBJ2-3, the V gene TRBV9; TRBD2 matches 10 bases. Germline CDR1 reads SGDLS; CDR2 reads YYNGEE. This CDR3 is 15 amino acids long. J lost 5 bases, V lost 1 base, and 4 bases had no gene match. In nucleotides, the CDR3 is TGTGCCAGCAGCGTACTAGCGGGAGCGGGAGATACGCAGTATTTT. This sequence encodes CASSVLAGAGDTQYF. Together with reference TRBV9 and TRBJ2-3, the CDR3 gives the full variable domain: DSGVTQTPKHLITATGQRVTLRCSPRSGDLSVYWYQQSLDQGLQFLIQYYNGEERAKGNILERFSAQQFPDLHSELNLSSLELGDSALYFCASSVLAGAGDTQYFGPGTRLTVL.

The genes are TRBV9 and TRBJ2-4, with D unresolved. Trimming shortened V by 4 bases and J by 2 bases, and 13 bases separated the two germline ends. Germline values: CDR1 SGDLS, CDR2 YYNGEE. The CDR3 has 15 amino acids. The CDR3 loop is CASSSIPGSKNIQYF. CDR3 nucleotide sequence: TGTGCCAGCAGCTCTATACCTGGGTCCAAAAACATTCAGTACTTC.

This clone was detected only a few times. V and J are TRBV15 and TRBJ2-3; D uncertain. There are 14 residues in the CDR3. Germline CDR1 and CDR2: LNHNV and YYDKDF (reference sequence). The germline V and J ends were trimmed by 1 base and 6 bases, with 11 bases remaining between them. The CDR3 reads CATSRGTSPDTQYF. CDR3 DNA sequence: TGTGCCACCAGCAGAGGCACCTCTCCGGATACGCAGTATTTT. Full variable domain (rest looked up from reference TRBV15 and TRBJ2-3): DAMVIQNPRYQVTQFGKPVTLSCSQTLNHNVMYWYQQKSSQAPKLLFHYYDKDFNNEADTPDNFQSRRPNTSFCFLDIRSPGLGDTAMYLCATSRGTSPDTQYFGPGTRLTVL.

In its sample, this clone was seen once. The CDR3 reads CASSELGTQYF. The CDR3 DNA is TGTGCCAGTAGTGAACTAGGGACCCAGTACTTC. The chain employs TRBV19 and TRBJ2-5; maybe TRBD2 (5 bases). The CDR3 sequence is 11 residues long. CDR1 LNHDA and CDR2 SQIVND come from the germline V gene (reference sequence). V lost 5 bases to trimming and J lost 7 bases, with 8 bases between them.

The chain links TRBV9 to TRBJ2-7; 8 bases are shared with TRBD1. J lost 6 bases, V lost 3 bases, and 5 bases had no gene match. Germline V gene sequence: CDR1 SGDLS, CDR2 YYNGEE. The CDR3 has 13 residues. This chain's CDR3 is CASSERTGFEQYF. In nucleotides, the CDR3 is TGTGCCAGCAGCGAGAGGACAGGGTTCGAGCAGTACTTC.